Shown below are 9 T cell receptor beta chains from a single sample sequenced in a study of spatial heterogeneity in lung cancer (dated 2019 in TCRdb). Library preparation employed 5' RACE. Sequencing took place on a NextSeq 500. TCRdb passed the public sequencing reads through fastp at Q25 and MiXCR, retaining productive beta sequences. Entries are consolidated by CDR3 protein sequence, retaining the most common genes and DNA. The sample records about 94,000 distinct CDR3 sequences, roughly a fifth of which are singletons. The top ten clonotypes cover roughly 22% of the sample. What the time point label conveys for this sample: blood at routine non-recurrence follow-up after resection. Sequencing used PBMCs, obtained at follow-up. These TCRs come from a male donor with early-stage non-small cell lung cancer.

This chain links TRBV5-1 with TRBJ2-2; 8 nucleotides match TRBD2. Germline CDR1 and CDR2: SGHRS and YFSETQ. Losses at the gene ends were 4 bases for V and 2 bases for J; bases not matched to a gene: 4. This CDR3 is built from 15 residues. CDR3 nucleotides: TGCGCCAGCAGCCCAGCGGGGGCCAACACCGGGGAGCTGTTTTTT. This encodes CASSPAGANTGELFF.

The chain combines TRBV7-8 with TRBJ2-5; TRBD2 matches at 10 bases. With V trimmed by 2 bases and J by 4 bases, 7 bases remained unmatched. Germline V lookup: CDR1 SGHVS, CDR2 FQNEAQ. The CDR3 loop spans 16 amino acids. The CDR3 is CASSLRLAGAGETQYF. The CDR3 nucleotides are TGTGCCAGCAGCTTACGGCTAGCGGGAGCGGGAGAGACCCAGTACTTC.

There are a few counts of this clonotype. The V gene is TRBV4-1, the J gene TRBJ2-1; 10 bases are a match to TRBD2. V trimming: 3 bases; J trimming: 7 bases; junction bases outside the gene matches: 12. There are 17 residues in the CDR3. The germline V gene has CDR1 MGHRA and CDR2 YSYEKL. CDR3 residues: CASSQGFTKRGGNEQFF. CDR3 sequence (DNA): TGCGCCAGCAGCCAGGGCTTTACTAAGCGGGGGGGGAATGAGCAGTTCTTC.

This clonotype has more than one count but fewer than ten. This rearrangement joins TRBV19 to TRBJ2-1, with D possibly called TRBD1 or TRBD2 (6 bases each). Germline loops: CDR1 LNHDA, CDR2 SQIVND (reference sequence). There are 14 residues in the CDR3. Trimming shortened V by 10 bases and J by 0 bases, and 13 bases separated the two germline ends. The chain's CDR3 is CAISEGGSYNEQFF. CDR3 in DNA: TGTGCCATCAGCGAGGGGGGCTCCTACAATGAGCAGTTCTTC.

This clonotype turned up a few times. This chain uses TRBV6-5 with TRBJ2-5; 9 bases agree with TRBD2. CDR1 is MNHEY, CDR2 SVGAGI, per germline. The J segment lost 5 bases and the V segment lost 9 bases, leaving 13 bases of the junction unmatched. This CDR3 is 15 amino acids long. The CDR3 protein is CASRRGTSRAETQYF. DNA for the CDR3: TGTGCCAGTAGGAGGGGGACTAGCAGAGCGGAGACCCAGTACTTC.

This clonotype was counted only a few times. The rearrangement uses TRBV2 and TRBJ2-3; D tentatively reads TRBD1 or TRBD2 (6 bases each). The CDR3 runs to 13 residues. CDR1 and CDR2 from the germline V gene are SNHLY and FYNNEI. V was cut by 8 bases and J by 2 bases, with 11 bases left in between. The CDR3 DNA follows: TGTGCCAGCCTGCGGGACAACACAGATACGCAGTATTTT. This gives the protein CASLRDNTDTQYF.

The V and J genes are TRBV18 and TRBJ1-5, with 9 positions matching TRBD1. Germline V lookup: CDR1 KGHSH, CDR2 LQKENI. The CDR3 is 15 residues long. V dropped 5 bases and J dropped 4; count of bases not matched to a gene: 6. The CDR3 spells CASSVDRGRNQPQHF. CDR3 DNA sequence: TGTGCCAGCTCAGTGGACAGGGGTAGAAATCAGCCCCAGCATTTT.

This clonotype showed up many times. The rearrangement uses TRBV11-2 and TRBJ1-3, with TRBD1 as a possible D gene (5 bases). The CDR3 extends over 16 amino acids. The germline V gene encodes CDR1 SGHAT and CDR2 FQNNGV. V lost 5 bases, J lost 0 bases, and 14 bases lay in between. The CDR3 protein is CASSEQDKSSGNTIYF. In DNA, the CDR3 is TGTGCCAGCAGCGAACAGGACAAGAGCTCTGGAAACACCATATATTTT.

The V gene is TRBV29-1, the J gene TRBJ1-4; no firm D call. The CDR3 loop spans 12 amino acids. The V gene's germline CDR1 is SQVTM and CDR2 ANQGSEA. The chain's CDR3 is CIRRTGSEKLFF. DNA of the CDR3: TGCATCCGCCGTACGGGGAGTGAAAAACTGTTTTTT.